The sequence of this TCR beta chain was determined in a study of tumor-infiltrating lymphocytes in glioblastoma multiforme. Turning to this clonotype: Its specificity is unknown. At one boundary the junction diverges from the germline segment, which might be a read error.

TCRB libraries came from RNA via three nested multiplex PCR rounds. No unique molecular identifiers were described for these TCRB libraries. MiXCR was run by TCRdb on the multiplex PCR reads, yielding one entry per CDR3 protein. The repertoire holds 20,000 or so distinct CDR3 sequences, 65% to 75% seen once, with around 18% in the top ten. Study-wide points: RNA-based TCR sequencing may distort clone frequencies, since cells carry unequal TCR transcript numbers. Functional subtype sorting of these T cells was not performed.

Sequencing input: peripheral blood. This clonotype originated in a male donor with glioblastoma.

Written as DNA, the CDR3 is TGCGCCAGCACCCCGACAGGGGTCTATAGTGAGCAGTTCTTC. It is translated as CASTPTGVYSEQFF. This chain connects TRBV11-2 to TRBJ2-1; TRBD1 matches at 8 bases. Germline V gives CDR1 SGHAT, CDR2 FQNNGV. This CDR3 has 14 residues.